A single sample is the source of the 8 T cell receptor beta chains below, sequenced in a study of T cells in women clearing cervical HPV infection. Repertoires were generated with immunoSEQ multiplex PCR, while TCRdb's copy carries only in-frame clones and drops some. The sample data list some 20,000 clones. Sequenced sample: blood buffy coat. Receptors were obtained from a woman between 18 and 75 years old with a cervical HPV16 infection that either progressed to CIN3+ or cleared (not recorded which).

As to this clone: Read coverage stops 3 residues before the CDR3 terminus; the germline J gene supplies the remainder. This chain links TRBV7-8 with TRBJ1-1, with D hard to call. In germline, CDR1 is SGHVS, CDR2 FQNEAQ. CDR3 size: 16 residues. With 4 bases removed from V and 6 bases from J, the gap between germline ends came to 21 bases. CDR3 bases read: TGTGCCAGCAGCTCTCAACCGCCCTCTTGGAGCGCTGAA. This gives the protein CASSSQPPSWSAE. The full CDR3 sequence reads CASSSQPPSWSAEAFF.

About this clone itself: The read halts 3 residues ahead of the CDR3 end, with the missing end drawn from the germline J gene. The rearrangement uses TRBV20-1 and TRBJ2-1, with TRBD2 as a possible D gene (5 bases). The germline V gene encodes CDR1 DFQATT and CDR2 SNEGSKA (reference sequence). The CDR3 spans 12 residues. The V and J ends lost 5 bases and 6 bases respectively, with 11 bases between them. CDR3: CSASRGTNEQFF. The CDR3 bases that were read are TGCAGTGCTTCCCGGGGTACCAATGAG.

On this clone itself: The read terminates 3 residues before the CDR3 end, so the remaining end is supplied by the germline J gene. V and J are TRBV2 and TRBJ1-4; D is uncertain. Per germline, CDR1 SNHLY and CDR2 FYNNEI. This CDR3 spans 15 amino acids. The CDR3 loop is CASSYIGSYNSPLFF. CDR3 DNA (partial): TGTGCCAGCAGTTATATAGGGTCCTATAATTCACCA.

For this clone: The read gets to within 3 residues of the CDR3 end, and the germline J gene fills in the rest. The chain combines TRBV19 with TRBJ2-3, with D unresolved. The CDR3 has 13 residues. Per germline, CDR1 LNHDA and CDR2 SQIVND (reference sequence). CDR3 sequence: CASSRAFQETQYF. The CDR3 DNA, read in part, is TGTGCCAGTAGTAGGGCCTTTCAAGAGACG.

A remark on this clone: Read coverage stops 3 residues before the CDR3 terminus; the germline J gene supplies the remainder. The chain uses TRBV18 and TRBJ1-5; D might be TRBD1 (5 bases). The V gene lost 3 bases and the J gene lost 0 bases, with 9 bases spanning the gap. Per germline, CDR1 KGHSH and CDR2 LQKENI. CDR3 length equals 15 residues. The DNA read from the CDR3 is TGTGCCAGCTCACCGGTCAGGGATAGCAATCAGCCC. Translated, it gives CASSPVRDSNQP. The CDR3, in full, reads CASSPVRDSNQPQHF. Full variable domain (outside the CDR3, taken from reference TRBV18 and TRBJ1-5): NAGVMQNPRHLVRRRGQEARLRCSPMKGHSHVYWYRQLPEEGLKFMVYLQKENIIDESGMPKERFSAEFPKEGPSILRIQQVVRGDSAAYFCASSPVRDSNQPQHFGDGTRLSIL.

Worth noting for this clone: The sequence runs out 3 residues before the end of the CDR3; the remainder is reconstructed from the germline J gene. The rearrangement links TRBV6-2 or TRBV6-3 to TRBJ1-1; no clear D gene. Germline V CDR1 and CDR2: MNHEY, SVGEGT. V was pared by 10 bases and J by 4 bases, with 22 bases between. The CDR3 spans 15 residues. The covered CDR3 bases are TGTGCCACCACTATTTTTCAAGGAGGTACCACTGAA. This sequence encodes CATTIFQGGTTE. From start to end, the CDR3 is CATTIFQGGTTEAFF.

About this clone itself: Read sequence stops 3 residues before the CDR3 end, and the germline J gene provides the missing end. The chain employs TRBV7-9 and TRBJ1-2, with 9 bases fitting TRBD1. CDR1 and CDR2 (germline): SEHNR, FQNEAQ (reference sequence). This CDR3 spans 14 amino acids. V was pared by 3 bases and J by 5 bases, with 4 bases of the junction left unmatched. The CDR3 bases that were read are TGTGCCAGCAGCTTGCCGACAGGGGGGTATGGC. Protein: CASSLPTGGYG. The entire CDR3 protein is CASSLPTGGYGYTF.

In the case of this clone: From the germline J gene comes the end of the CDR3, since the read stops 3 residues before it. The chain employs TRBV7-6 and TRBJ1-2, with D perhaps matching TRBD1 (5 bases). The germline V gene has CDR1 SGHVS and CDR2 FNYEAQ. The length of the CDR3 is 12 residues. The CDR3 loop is CASSSNRPEYTF. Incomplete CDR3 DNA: TGTGCCAGCAGCTCAAACAGGCCTGAA.